The 15 T cell receptor beta chains reported below all come from one sample, sequenced in a study of blood T cell repertoires in COVID-19. Sequenced by immunoSEQ multiplex PCR; TCRdb stores in-frame clones only, minus some. The sample shows 400,000 to 450,000 clones, 75% to 90% of them seen only once. Sequenced material: PBMCs or T cells enriched from blood (not recorded which). Receptors originate from a young man who had recovered from COVID-19.

The chain combines TRBV7-7 with TRBJ2-7; 8 bases are a match to TRBD2. Trimming at V came to 5 bases and at J to 1 base, leaving 7 bases not matched to a gene. The CDR3 is made up of 15 amino acids. CDR1 and CDR2 (germline): SSHAT, FNYEAQ (reference sequence). DNA for the CDR3: TGTGCCAGCAGCCCCACGGCGGGGGGTTCCTACGAGCAGTACTTC. Its translation is CASSPTAGGSYEQYF.

This chain uses TRBV7-9 with TRBJ2-3; a possible D gene is TRBD1 (6 bases). V was pared by 3 bases and J by 0 bases, with 19 bases between. Germline-derived CDR1 and CDR2 are SEHNR and FQNEAQ (reference sequence). The CDR3 is made up of 18 amino acids. In DNA, the CDR3 is TGTGCCAGCAGCTTCCCATCCGGGACACACGCTAGCACAGATACGCAGTATTTT. Translating gives CASSFPSGTHASTDTQYF.

This clone was detected once. V is TRBV7-9 and J is TRBJ1-1; unclear D gene. The ends were cut back, 2 bases at V and 7 bases at J, with 11 bases in the middle. The CDR3 loop spans 13 amino acids. Germline CDR1 is SEHNR and CDR2 is FQNEAQ (reference sequence). The CDR3 bases are TGTGCCAGCAGCTTAACTCCGCGGGGTGAAGCTTTCTTT. Translated, it gives CASSLTPRGEAFF.

The V and J genes are TRBV11-2 and TRBJ2-3; maybe TRBD2 (5 bases). Between the trimmed V and J ends, which lost 4 bases and 1 base, there was a span of 12 bases. CDR1 is SGHAT, CDR2 FQNNGV, per germline. The CDR3 loop spans 15 amino acids. CDR3 DNA: TGTGCCAGCAGCTCCCCTAGCTTGGGCACAGATACGCAGTATTTT. Encoded protein: CASSSPSLGTDTQYF.

This chain connects TRBV3-1 (or the pseudogene TRBV3-2) to TRBJ1-3; D not resolved. V lost 4 bases and J lost 0, with 4 bases in between. CDR3 length: 13 residues. CDR1 and CDR2 (germline): LGHDT, YNNKEL (reference sequence). This chain's CDR3 is CASSPYSGNTIYF. CDR3 DNA: TGTGCCAGCAGCCCTTACTCTGGAAACACCATATATTTT.

The genes are TRBV2 and TRBJ2-7; 8 bases are a match to TRBD1. The germline V gene encodes CDR1 SNHLY and CDR2 FYNNEI. This CDR3 contains 13 residues. V lost 5 bases and J lost 7; bases outside the gene matches: 7. CDR3 DNA sequence: TGTGCCAGCAGTCGACAGGGGCCGAGTGAGCAGTACTTC. Translating it yields CASSRQGPSEQYF.

The CDR3 region is CASSFGTGPYEQYF. The CDR3 DNA reads TGTGCCAGCAGTTTTGGGACAGGTCCCTACGAGCAGTACTTC. This chain joins TRBV28 and TRBJ2-7; 8 positions agree with TRBD1. V was clipped by 3 bases and J by 2 bases; unmatched bases: 3. The CDR3 has 14 residues. Germline V gene sequence: CDR1 MDHEN, CDR2 SYDVKM.

The chain recombines TRBV6-5 with TRBJ2-1, with 7 nucleotides matching TRBD2. J lost 6 bases, V lost 6 bases, and 8 bases had no gene match. The V gene's germline CDR1 is MNHEY and CDR2 SVGAGI. This CDR3 region has 14 residues. DNA of the CDR3: TGTGCCAGCAGAGCGGGGAGGGCTGTCAATGAGCAGTTCTTC. Translating gives CASRAGRAVNEQFF.

The V and J genes are TRBV12-3 or TRBV12-4 and TRBJ1-2, with 9 bases matching TRBD1. V dropped 6 bases and J dropped 3; count of bases not matched to a gene: 2. The CDR3 spans 13 residues. Here the CDR3 reads CASRTGGDYGYTF. CDR3 DNA: TGTGCCAGCAGAACAGGGGGCGACTATGGCTACACCTTC.

In DNA form, the CDR3 reads TGTGCCAGCAGCCCCGGAGTGGTGTCCCAGACCCAGTACTTC. This encodes CASSPGVVSQTQYF. The chain has TRBV7-9 and TRBJ2-5, with D uncertain. Germline CDR1 and CDR2: SEHNR and FQNEAQ (reference sequence). The CDR3 is 14 amino acids. The V gene lost 5 bases and the J gene lost 6 bases, with 16 bases spanning the gap.

This clone was recorded only once. The genes are TRBV4-1 and TRBJ2-2; 9 positions match TRBD2. Germline-derived CDR1 and CDR2 are MGHRA and YSYEKL. J gave up 3 bases and V 1 base, and 6 bases lay outside the gene matches. The CDR3 sequence is 17 residues long. The CDR3 DNA is TGCGCCAGCAGCCAAGGCGGGAGGGCCCCATACACCGGGGAGCTGTTTTTT. It translates to CASSQGGRAPYTGELFF.

DNA for the CDR3: TGTGCCAGCAGTTACAGGGGAACCTATAATTCACCCCTCCACTTT. Its translation: CASSYRGTYNSPLHF. This chain connects TRBV28 to TRBJ1-6, with 7 bases lining up with TRBD1. Germline V gives CDR1 MDHEN, CDR2 SYDVKM. V was clipped by 4 bases and J by 2 bases; unmatched bases: 2. There are 15 residues in the CDR3.

The chain has TRBV5-1 and TRBJ2-2, with D maybe TRBD2 (6 bases). Germline CDR1 SGHRS, CDR2 YFSETQ. The CDR3 is made up of 16 amino acids. With 0 bases removed from V and 2 bases from J, the gap between germline ends came to 11 bases. CDR3 region: CASSLGAGTNTGELFF. CDR3 bases: TGCGCCAGCAGCTTGGGGGCAGGGACTAACACCGGGGAGCTGTTTTTT.

This clone was recorded only once. The CDR3 here is CASSLSASGKNTQYF. As DNA, the CDR3 is TGTGCCAGCAGTTTATCCGCTAGCGGGAAGAATACGCAGTATTTT. The V gene is TRBV27, the J gene TRBJ2-3; 9 nucleotides match TRBD2. The length of the CDR3 is 15 residues. Germline V gene data show CDR1 as MNHEY and CDR2 as SMNVEV (reference sequence). The V segment lost 0 bases and the J segment 7 bases; nucleotides outside the gene matches: 5.

The rearrangement links TRBV24-1 to TRBJ2-3, with 12 bases that match TRBD2. The CDR3 consists of 17 residues. Germline values: CDR1 KGHDR, CDR2 SFDVKD. V shed 2 bases and J 0 bases; nucleotides not matched to a gene: 2. CDR3 in DNA: TGTGCCACCAGTGATTCGGGGACTAGCGGGAGCACAGATACGCAGTATTTT. Translating it yields CATSDSGTSGSTDTQYF.